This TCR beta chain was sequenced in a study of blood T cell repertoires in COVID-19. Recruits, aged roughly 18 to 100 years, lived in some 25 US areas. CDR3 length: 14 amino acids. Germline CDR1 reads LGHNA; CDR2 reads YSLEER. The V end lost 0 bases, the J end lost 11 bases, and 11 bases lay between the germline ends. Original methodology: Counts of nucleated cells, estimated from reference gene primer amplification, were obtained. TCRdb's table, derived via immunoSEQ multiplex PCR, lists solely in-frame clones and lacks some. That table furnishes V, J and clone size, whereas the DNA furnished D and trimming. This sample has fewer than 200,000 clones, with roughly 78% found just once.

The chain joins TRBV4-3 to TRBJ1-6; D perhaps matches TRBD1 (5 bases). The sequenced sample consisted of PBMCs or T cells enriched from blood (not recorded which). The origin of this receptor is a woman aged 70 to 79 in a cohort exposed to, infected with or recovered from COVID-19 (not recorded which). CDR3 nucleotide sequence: TGCGCCAGCAGCCAAGATCCAAGGGGTACACCCCTCCACTTT. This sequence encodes CASSQDPRGTPLHF.